A single sample gave rise to the 18 T cell receptor beta chains below, sequenced in a study of blood T cell repertoires in COVID-19. Clones were sequenced by immunoSEQ multiplex PCR, and TCRdb holds only the in-frame ones, with some missing. The sample shows some 170,000 clones, about 80% of them seen only once. Input material: peripheral blood. These receptors were collected from a woman between 65 and 79 years old with acute or convalescent COVID-19.

The CDR3 region has the DNA TGTGCCAGCAGCGTAGATGAGGCAAACTATGGCTACACCTTC. As protein: CASSVDEANYGYTF. The chain recombines TRBV9 with TRBJ1-2; D remains unclear. CDR3 length equals 14 residues. Germline-derived CDR1 and CDR2 are SGDLS and YYNGEE. Trimming stripped 0 bases from V and 2 bases from J, with 8 bases between.

The V call is TRBV3-1 (or the pseudogene TRBV3-2), the J call TRBJ2-1; no definite D call. This CDR3 is built from 14 residues. With 5 bases removed from V and 5 bases from J, the gap between germline ends came to 13 bases. Germline V gene sequence: CDR1 LGHDT, CDR2 YNNKEL (reference sequence). The CDR3: CASSVSGAHNEQFF. CDR3 DNA: TGTGCCAGCAGCGTCTCCGGAGCTCACAATGAGCAGTTCTTC.

This clone was found a few times. CDR3 in amino acids: CASSLAEGGSYNEQFF. The CDR3 nucleotides are TGTGCCAGCAGCTTAGCGGAGGGTGGGTCCTACAATGAGCAGTTCTTC. The chain is built from TRBV7-3 and TRBJ2-1, with D tentatively TRBD2 (6 bases). CDR1 and CDR2 (germline): SGHTA, FQGTGA. V lost 2 bases and J lost 1, with 12 bases in between. CDR3 length equals 16 residues.

This clone was seen more than once but under ten times. V gene TRBV5-1 combines with J gene TRBJ2-3, with TRBD1 as a possible D gene (6 bases). V was pared by 3 bases and J by 5 bases, with 10 bases between. This CDR3 has 13 residues. Germline CDR1 SGHRS, CDR2 YFSETQ. In DNA, the CDR3 is TGCGCCAGCAGCTCACAGGGTCTAGATACGCAGTATTTT. This gives the protein CASSSQGLDTQYF.

This clone was counted between two and nine times. The V call is TRBV5-4, the J call TRBJ2-2; possibly TRBD2 for D (5 bases). Per the germline V gene, CDR1 is SGHNT and CDR2 is YYREEE (reference sequence). V was shortened by 4 bases and J by 1 base, with 14 bases between the two germline ends. The CDR3 totals 16 residues. The CDR3 spells CASSPRAGLNTGELFF. CDR3 in DNA: TGTGCCAGCAGCCCGAGGGCAGGATTGAACACCGGGGAGCTGTTTTTT.

This clone was recorded once. This chain links TRBV24-1 with TRBJ2-1; unclear D gene. V was trimmed by 3 bases and J by 3 bases, leaving 11 bases between them. This CDR3 contains 15 residues. The V gene's germline CDR1 is KGHDR and CDR2 SFDVKD. The CDR3 reads CATSDHHPGYNEQFF. DNA of the CDR3: TGTGCCACCAGTGATCATCATCCAGGCTACAATGAGCAGTTCTTC.

The rearrangement links TRBV7-2 to TRBJ2-1, with D possibly matching TRBD2 (6 bases). Trimming cost V 4 bases and J 4 bases, with 11 bases left between them. This CDR3 is 14 amino acids long. In germline, CDR1 is SGHTA, CDR2 FQGNSA. The CDR3 sequence is CASSSTRGYNEQFF. The CDR3 coding sequence is TGTGCCAGCAGCTCTACACGGGGGTACAATGAGCAGTTCTTC.

The chain combines TRBV5-1 with TRBJ2-5; TRBD2 matches 8 bases. Looked up from germline, CDR1 is SGHRS and CDR2 is YFSETQ. There are 15 residues in the CDR3. V shed 4 bases, J shed 1 base, and the junction held 6 bases outside the gene matches. The CDR3 sequence is CASSPIRGGQETQYF. CDR3 bases: TGCGCCAGCAGCCCTATCCGGGGGGGCCAAGAGACCCAGTACTTC.

The genes are TRBV6-1 and TRBJ1-1, with TRBD1 identical over 8 bases. The CDR3 has 16 residues. The V and J ends lost 4 bases and 3 bases, in that order; junction bases with no gene match: 10. CDR1 MNHNS and CDR2 SASEGT come from the germline V gene. The CDR3: CASSARTGKVYTEAFF. Here the CDR3 DNA reads TGTGCCAGCAGTGCCCGGACAGGGAAAGTTTACACTGAAGCTTTCTTT.

The V call is TRBV7-2, the J call TRBJ2-1; the match to TRBD2 covers 7 bases. There are 16 residues in the CDR3. From germline, CDR1 is SGHTA and CDR2 FQGNSA. Unmatched junction bases numbered 4, after V lost 2 bases and J lost 0 bases. The CDR3 nucleotides are TGTGCCAGCAGCTTAACGGGAGGAACCTCCTACAATGAGCAGTTCTTC. This gives the protein CASSLTGGTSYNEQFF.

The chain has TRBV6-6 and TRBJ1-2, with TRBD1 identical over 8 bases. With V trimmed by 5 bases and J by 4 bases, 12 bases remained unmatched. The germline V gene encodes CDR1 MNHNY and CDR2 SVGAGI (reference sequence). The CDR3 has 16 residues. CDR3 region: CASSTSQGAKGYGYTF. The CDR3 DNA reads TGTGCCAGCAGTACATCCCAGGGGGCCAAGGGCTATGGCTACACCTTC.

This clone occurred a few times. The chain couples TRBV6-5 to TRBJ2-1; 9 positions agree with TRBD2. Germline V gives CDR1 MNHEY, CDR2 SVGAGI. The CDR3 is 14 residues long. V gave up 6 bases and J gave up 7 bases; unmatched junction bases: 7. Here the CDR3 DNA reads TGTGCCAGCAGGAAACTAGCGGGCGAAAATGAGCAGTTCTTC. Translated, it gives CASRKLAGENEQFF.

The V call is TRBV3-1 (or the pseudogene TRBV3-2), the J call TRBJ2-2, with 7 nucleotides matching TRBD2. V was pared by 4 bases and J by 3 bases, with 8 bases of the junction left unmatched. The CDR3 consists of 16 residues. In germline, CDR1 is LGHDT, CDR2 YNNKEL (reference sequence). The CDR3 bases are TGTGCCAGCAGCCTCGGCAGACTAGCAGACACCGGGGAGCTGTTTTTT. Translating it yields CASSLGRLADTGELFF.

The chain uses TRBV19 and TRBJ2-1; no definite D call. The V gene's germline CDR1 is LNHDA and CDR2 SQIVND (reference sequence). This CDR3 contains 16 residues. V lost 4 bases, J lost 0 bases, and 13 bases lay in between. Here the CDR3 reads CASSRWLGSSYNEQFF. The CDR3 DNA sequence: TGTGCCAGTAGTAGGTGGCTAGGAAGCTCCTACAATGAGCAGTTCTTC.

Only a few counts were recorded for this clone. The chain carries TRBV18 and TRBJ2-3, with D maybe TRBD2 (6 bases). Trimming removed 0 bases at V and 3 bases at J, with 10 bases between. The germline V gene encodes CDR1 KGHSH and CDR2 LQKENI. The CDR3 length is 15 residues. The CDR3 here is CASSPPGTSTDTQYF. The CDR3 nucleotides read TGTGCCAGCTCACCACCTGGGACTTCAACAGATACGCAGTATTTT. Using reference TRBV18 and TRBJ2-3 for the parts outside the CDR3, the full variable domain is NAGVMQNPRHLVRRRGQEARLRCSPMKGHSHVYWYRQLPEEGLKFMVYLQKENIIDESGMPKERFSAEFPKEGPSILRIQQVVRGDSAAYFCASSPPGTSTDTQYFGPGTRLTVL.

The chain is built from TRBV5-1 and TRBJ1-2; D gene unclear. V was cut by 0 bases and J by 4 bases, with 7 bases left in between. This CDR3 spans 13 amino acids. Germline V lookup: CDR1 SGHRS, CDR2 YFSETQ. CDR3 bases: TGCGCCAGCAGCTTGGACGGGAGCTATGGCTACACCTTC. It is translated as CASSLDGSYGYTF. The variable domain in full, with the rest retrieved from reference TRBV5-1 and TRBJ1-2, is KAGVTQTPRYLIKTRGQQVTLSCSPISGHRSVSWYQQTPGQGLQFLFEYFSETQRNKGNFPGRFSGRQFSNSRSEMNVSTLELGDSALYLCASSLDGSYGYTFGSGTRLTVV.

The chain carries TRBV7-9 and TRBJ2-2; D unclear. The CDR3 loop spans 15 amino acids. In germline, CDR1 is SEHNR, CDR2 FQNEAQ (reference sequence). Trimming pared 8 bases from V and 0 bases from J, leaving 13 bases between. CDR3 nucleotides: TGTGCCAGCCTGGCCCCAGGCACGAACACCGGGGAGCTGTTTTTT. Translation: CASLAPGTNTGELFF.

This sequence joins TRBV2 and TRBJ2-3; 8 bases match TRBD1. Trimming removed 4 bases from V and 6 bases from J; junction bases left unmatched: 6. The CDR3 is 14 amino acids. CDR1 is SNHLY, CDR2 FYNNEI, per germline. CDR3 nucleotides: TGTGCCAGCAGTGTCGGGACAGGTGGGGATACGCAGTATTTT. It encodes CASSVGTGGDTQYF.